The rows below give T cell receptor beta chains drawn from one sample of a study of T-cell reconstitution after alpha-beta-depleted transplantation in children. TCRdb used MiXCR to reprocess the PCR reads, holding one entry per CDR3 protein. The sample consists of approximately 220,000 distinct CDR3 sequences, approximately 17% of them appearing once. The sequencing here drew on PBMCs, mostly from graft donor cells, taken 360 days after TCRalphabeta/CD19-depleted stem cell transplant. These receptors originate from a male patient between 2 and 15 years old who had a stem cell transplant for acute lymphoblastic leukemia, so the T cells may come from the graft donor. The CDR3 runs from the conserved cysteine through the conserved F or W. A D gene is named only where the DNA matches it firmly. Clone size is stated in some rows and not others, as once, few, many or a class when expanded.

j_call clone_size d_call v_call cdr3_nt cdr3_aa
TRBJ2-7 few TRBD2 TRBV6-1 TGTGCCAGCAGTGAGGATAGCGGGGCTAACTCCTACGAGCAGTACTTC CASSEDSGANSYEQYF
TRBJ2-7 few - TRBV11-2 TGTGCCAGCAGCGCAATTAGCGCTATTCACTCCTACGAGCAGTACTTC CASSAISAIHSYEQYF
TRBJ1-2 - - TRBV12-3/TRBV12-4 TGTGCCAGCAGTTTACTGAGGGGGAACGGCTACACCTTC CASSLLRGNGYTF
TRBJ2-1 few - TRBV29-1 TGCAGCGTTGATTCCATTGGGGACACGCGGGTGTTCTTC CSVDSIGDTRVFF
TRBJ1-2 - TRBD1 TRBV28 TGTGCCAGCAGTTCGGGACAGGGCGGTGGCTACACCTTC CASSSGQGGGYTF
TRBJ2-1 - TRBD2 TRBV11-3 TGTGCCAGCAGCCCAACGGGGGGACTAGCGTTCCCGTTCTTC CASSPTGGLAFPFF
TRBJ2-3 - TRBD1 TRBV10-3 TGTGCCATCGCTCAGACAGGGCCCACAGATACGCAGTATTTT CAIAQTGPTDTQYF
TRBJ1-4 few - TRBV6-5 TGTGCCAGCAGTTACTCGGGGGGGAGTGGTGAAAAACTGTTTTTT CASSYSGGSGEKLFF
TRBJ2-7 - - TRBV12-3/TRBV12-4 TGTGCCAGCAGTTTTGGTGGGAGCTTAAAGGGGTACGAGCAGTACTTC CASSFGGSLKGYEQYF
TRBJ2-7 - TRBD1 TRBV18 TGTGCCAGCTCACCTCCAACCGGGACAGGGGCCTACGAGCAGTACTTC CASSPPTGTGAYEQYF
TRBJ1-1 few - TRBV5-4 TGTGCCAGCAGCTCCAGGGCTTTGGGCACTGAAGCTTTCTTT CASSSRALGTEAFF
TRBJ2-3 few - TRBV15 TGTGCCACCAGCAGAGACTCCGCCGCGGATACGCAGTATTTT CATSRDSAADTQYF
TRBJ2-4 many - TRBV20-1 TGCAGTGCTAGATGGGTGGAAAACATTCAGTACTTC CSARWVENIQYF
TRBJ2-1 - TRBD2 TRBV18 TGTGCCAGCTCACCATCCGACACGGGAGGGAATGAGCAGTTCTTC CASSPSDTGGNEQFF
TRBJ2-7 - - TRBV27 TGTGCCAGCAGTTTATCTCGCGGAACCTACGAGCAGTACTTC CASSLSRGTYEQYF
TRBJ2-3 - - TRBV5-8 TGTGCCAGCAGCTTCAGCGGGACATCCACAGATACGCAGTATTTT CASSFSGTSTDTQYF
TRBJ2-7 few - TRBV2 TGTGCCAGCAGTTCGGCTAGCCACGAAACCTACGAGCAGTACTTC CASSSASHETYEQYF
TRBJ1-1 - TRBD1 TRBV29-1 TGCAGCGACAGGGGCGGGGGCTTACGGGAGGAGAACACTGAAGCTTTCTTT CSDRGGGLREENTEAFF
TRBJ1-4 - - TRBV11-2 TGTGCCAGCACAAATGGACAGTATAATGAAAAACTGTTTTTT CASTNGQYNEKLFF
TRBJ2-1 many - TRBV12-3/TRBV12-4 TGTGCCAGCAGTTTTTGGGGCCGCTCCTACAATGAGCAGTTCTTC CASSFWGRSYNEQFF
TRBJ2-1 - - TRBV7-8 TGTGCCAGCAGTTTGAATGTCGGGGTCAATGAGCAGTTCTTC CASSLNVGVNEQFF
TRBJ2-5 - TRBD2 TRBV5-1 TGCGCCAGCAGCCATAGCGGGGAAGAGACCCAGTACTTC CASSHSGEETQYF
TRBJ2-3 - TRBD2 TRBV7-6 TGTGCCAGCAGCGGCCGACTAGCGGGAGCGATAGATACGCAGTATTTT CASSGRLAGAIDTQYF
TRBJ1-5 - - TRBV6-2/TRBV6-3 TGTGCCAGCAGCAACGGCTGGCAGGGGAGTAAGCCCCAGCATTTT CASSNGWQGSKPQHF
TRBJ2-5 - - TRBV6-5 TGTGCCAGCAGTTACGAAACAGCCAGCCGGGAGACCCAGTACTTC CASSYETASRETQYF
TRBJ2-1 many - TRBV12-3/TRBV12-4 TGTGCCAGCAGTTTTATCGATGAGCAGTTCTTC CASSFIDEQFF
TRBJ2-7 few - TRBV12-3/TRBV12-4 TGTGCCAGCAGTTTTCGCGGGGCAGGTCGCTACGAGCAGTACTTC CASSFRGAGRYEQYF
TRBJ2-1 few - TRBV29-1 TGCAGCGTTGGGAGGGGAGTAAACAACAATGAGCAGTTCTTC CSVGRGVNNNEQFF
TRBJ2-3 - TRBD2 TRBV29-1 TGCAGCTCCACCGGGGGGGGAGATACGCAGTATTTT CSSTGGGDTQYF
TRBJ1-5 few - TRBV21-1 TGTGCCAGCAGCAGCCGGGGCTACAATCAGCCCCAGCATTTT CASSSRGYNQPQHF
TRBJ2-1 many - TRBV2 TGTGCCAGCAGAGTAGCGCACAGCTCCTACAATGAGCAGTTCTTC CASRVAHSSYNEQFF
TRBJ2-5 many TRBD2 TRBV29-1 TGCAGCGTTCCTGTCGGGGGGGAAGAGACCCAGTACTTC CSVPVGGEETQYF
TRBJ2-5 few - TRBV12-3/TRBV12-4 TGTGCCAGCAGGGTGAGCCAAGAGACCCAGTACTTC CASRVSQETQYF
TRBJ2-1 few - TRBV4-1 TGCGCCAGCAGCCAATTCCCACGGACTAAGGGGGGGGACAATGAGCAGTTCTTC CASSQFPRTKGGDNEQFF
TRBJ2-4 few - TRBV3-1 TGTGCCAGCAGCCAGGGGGCGGGCATTCAGTACTTC CASSQGAGIQYF
TRBJ1-2 few - TRBV7-2 TGTGCCAGCAGCTTAGGGCAGGACTATGGCTACACCTTC CASSLGQDYGYTF
TRBJ2-7 - - TRBV6-2/TRBV6-3 TGTGCCACCGTCCATGGGACGTACGAGCAGTACTTC CATVHGTYEQYF
TRBJ2-3 many TRBD2 TRBV12-3/TRBV12-4 TGTGCCAGCAGACCTAGCGGGGGCACAGATACGCAGTATTTT CASRPSGGTDTQYF
TRBJ2-1 - TRBD1 TRBV20-1 TGCAGTGCTCCCTGGGACAGCGCACACAACGCCGTACGGTACAATGAGCAGTTCTTC CSAPWDSAHNAVRYNEQFF
TRBJ2-2 - - TRBV30 TGTGCCTGGAGCTACGGTGACACCGGGGAGCTGTTTTTT CAWSYGDTGELFF
TRBJ2-1 - TRBD2 TRBV6-5 TGTGCCAGCAGTTACTCGGGCGTAGCGGGGGGCTCCTACAATGAGCAGTTCTTC CASSYSGVAGGSYNEQFF
TRBJ2-7 - - TRBV12-3/TRBV12-4 TGTGCCAGCGGAAACTCCCGGGACAAGCAGTACTTC CASGNSRDKQYF
TRBJ2-2 few - TRBV28 TGTGCCAGCAGTACCCCGGGGAAGATGGGCGGGGAGCTGTTTTTT CASSTPGKMGGELFF
TRBJ2-1 few - TRBV20-1 TGCAGTGCTAGAGATCCGGAGACTTTACTCGGGCAGTTCTTC CSARDPETLLGQFF
TRBJ2-2 many - TRBV6-2/TRBV6-3 TGTGCCAGCAGTTACTGGGAAAGGCCCACCGGGGAGCTGTTTTTT CASSYWERPTGELFF
TRBJ2-2 - - TRBV10-3 TGTGCCATCAGTGTGCCAGGCCCCAACACCGGGGAGCTGTTTTTT CAISVPGPNTGELFF
TRBJ2-5 many - TRBV19 TGTGCCAGTAGTGAAGGATCCGAGACCCAGTACTTC CASSEGSETQYF
TRBJ1-2 many - TRBV9 TGTGCCAGCAGCGCGAACCCACAGCGGACAAAGGATGGCTACACCTTC CASSANPQRTKDGYTF
TRBJ1-5 few - TRBV7-9 TGTGCCAGCAGCTTGACTAGCAATCAGCCCCAGCATTTT CASSLTSNQPQHF
TRBJ2-1 - TRBD2 TRBV4-2 TGTGCCAGCAGCCAAGGAGCTAGCGGGAGAGGGGATGAGCAGTTCTTC CASSQGASGRGDEQFF
TRBJ2-1 many - TRBV10-3 TGTGCCACCTCCGAGACAAATAGTTACAATGAGCAGTTCTTC CATSETNSYNEQFF
TRBJ1-6 few - TRBV7-9 TGTGCCAGCAGCTTGGAAGGAACGGATTCACCCCTCCACTTT CASSLEGTDSPLHF